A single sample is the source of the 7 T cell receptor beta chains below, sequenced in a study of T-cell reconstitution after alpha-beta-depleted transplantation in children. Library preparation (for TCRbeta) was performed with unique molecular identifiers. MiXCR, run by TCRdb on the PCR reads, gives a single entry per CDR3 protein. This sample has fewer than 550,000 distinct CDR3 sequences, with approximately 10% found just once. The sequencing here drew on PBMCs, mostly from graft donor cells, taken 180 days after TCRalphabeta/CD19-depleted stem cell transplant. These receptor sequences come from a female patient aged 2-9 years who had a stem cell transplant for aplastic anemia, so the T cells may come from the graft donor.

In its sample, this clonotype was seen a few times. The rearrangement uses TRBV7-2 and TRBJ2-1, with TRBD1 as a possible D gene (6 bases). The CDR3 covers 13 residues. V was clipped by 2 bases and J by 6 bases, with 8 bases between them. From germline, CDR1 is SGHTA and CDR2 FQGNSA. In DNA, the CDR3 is TGTGCCAGCAGCTTACGGGACACCAATGAGCAGTTCTTC. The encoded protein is CASSLRDTNEQFF.

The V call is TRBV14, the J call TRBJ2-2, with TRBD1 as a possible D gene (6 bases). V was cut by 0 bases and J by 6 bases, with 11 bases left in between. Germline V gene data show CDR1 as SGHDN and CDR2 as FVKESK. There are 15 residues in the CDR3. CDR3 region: CASSQDRGKPGELFF. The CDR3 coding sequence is TGTGCCAGCAGCCAAGATAGGGGGAAACCCGGGGAGCTGTTTTTT.

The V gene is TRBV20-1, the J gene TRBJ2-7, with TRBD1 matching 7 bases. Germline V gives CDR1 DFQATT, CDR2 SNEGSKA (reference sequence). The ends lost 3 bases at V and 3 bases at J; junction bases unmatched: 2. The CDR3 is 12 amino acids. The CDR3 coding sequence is TGCAGTGCTAGGCAGGGGGTCTACGAGCAGTACTTC. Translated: CSARQGVYEQYF.

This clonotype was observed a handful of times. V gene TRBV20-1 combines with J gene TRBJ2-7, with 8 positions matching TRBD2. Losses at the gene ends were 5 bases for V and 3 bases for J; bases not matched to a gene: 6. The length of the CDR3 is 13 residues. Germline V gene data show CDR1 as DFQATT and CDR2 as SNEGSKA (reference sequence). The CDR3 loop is CSAPRGAHYEQYF. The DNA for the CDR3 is TGCAGTGCTCCGCGGGGGGCGCACTACGAGCAGTACTTC.

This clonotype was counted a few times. The CDR3 coding sequence is TGTGCCAGCAGCTCCGGACAGGCGAACACCGGGGAGCTGTTTTTT. Translation gives CASSSGQANTGELFF. V and J are TRBV7-9 and TRBJ2-2; TRBD1 agrees at 7 bases. With V trimmed by 4 bases and J by 0 bases, 2 bases remained unmatched. Germline CDR1 and CDR2: SEHNR and FQNEAQ (reference sequence). This CDR3 is built from 15 residues.

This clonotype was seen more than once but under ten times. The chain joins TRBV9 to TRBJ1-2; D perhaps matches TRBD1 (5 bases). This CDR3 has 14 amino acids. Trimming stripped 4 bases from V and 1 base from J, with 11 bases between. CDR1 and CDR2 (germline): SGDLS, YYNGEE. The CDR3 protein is CASSPQGDNYGYTF. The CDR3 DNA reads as TGTGCCAGCAGCCCCCAGGGTGATAACTATGGCTACACCTTC.

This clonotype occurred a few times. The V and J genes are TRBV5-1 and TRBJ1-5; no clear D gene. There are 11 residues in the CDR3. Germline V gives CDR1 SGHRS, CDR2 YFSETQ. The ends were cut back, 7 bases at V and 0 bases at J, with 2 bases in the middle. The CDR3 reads CASPSNQPQHF. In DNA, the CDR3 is TGCGCCAGCCCTAGCAATCAGCCCCAGCATTTT. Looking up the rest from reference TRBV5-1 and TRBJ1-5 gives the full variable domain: KAGVTQTPRYLIKTRGQQVTLSCSPISGHRSVSWYQQTPGQGLQFLFEYFSETQRNKGNFPGRFSGRQFSNSRSEMNVSTLELGDSALYLCASPSNQPQHFGDGTRLSIL.